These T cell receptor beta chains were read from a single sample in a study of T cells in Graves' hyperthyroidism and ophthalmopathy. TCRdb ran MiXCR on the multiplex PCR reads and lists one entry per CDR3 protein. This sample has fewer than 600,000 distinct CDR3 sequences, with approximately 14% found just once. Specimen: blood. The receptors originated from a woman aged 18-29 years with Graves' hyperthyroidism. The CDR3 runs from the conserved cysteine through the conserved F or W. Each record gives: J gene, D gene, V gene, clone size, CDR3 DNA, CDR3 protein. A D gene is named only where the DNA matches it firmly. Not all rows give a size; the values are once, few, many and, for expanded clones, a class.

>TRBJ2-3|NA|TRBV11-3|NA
TGTGCCAGCAGCTTCTCATCCTGGGACGGCCCGACAGATACGCAGTATTTT
CASSFSSWDGPTDTQYF
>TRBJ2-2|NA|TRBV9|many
TGTGCCAGCAGCGTAGACGGGAGTGGCGGGGAGCTGTTTTTT
CASSVDGSGGELFF
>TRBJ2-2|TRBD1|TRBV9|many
TGTGCCAGCAGCGCCAGACAGGGAAGTGCCGGGGAGCTGTTTTTT
CASSARQGSAGELFF
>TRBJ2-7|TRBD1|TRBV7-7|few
TGTGCTAGCAGCCAGGGGGCTGGGGAGCAGTACTTC
CASSQGAGEQYF
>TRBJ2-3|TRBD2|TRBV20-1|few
TGCAGTACAATAAAGGGACTAGCGGGGGACACAGATACGCAGTATTTT
CSTIKGLAGDTDTQYF
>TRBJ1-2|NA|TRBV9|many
TGTGCCAGCAGCGTAGGCCCGGGGGGGGGGGGCCTCGACTATGGCTACACCTTC
CASSVGPGGGGLDYGYTF
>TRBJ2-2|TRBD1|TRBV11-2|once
TGTGCCAGCAGCCCAGGGGGACAGGGCTATCTCCCCGGGGAGCTGTTTTTT
CASSPGGQGYLPGELFF
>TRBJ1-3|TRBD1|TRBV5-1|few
TGCGCCAGCAGGTTAGGGGGCATGTCTGGAAACACCATATATTTT
CASRLGGMSGNTIYF
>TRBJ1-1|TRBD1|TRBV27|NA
TGTGCCAGCAGTTTAGGGACAGGGGGAGAAACTGAAGCTTTCTTT
CASSLGTGGETEAFF
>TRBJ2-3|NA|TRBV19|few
TGTGCCAGTAGTGAAGGGTGGGCAGATACGCAGTATTTT
CASSEGWADTQYF
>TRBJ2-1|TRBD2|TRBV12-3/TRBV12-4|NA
TGTGCCAGCAGAAACAGACTAGCGTGGTTCTTC
CASRNRLAWFF
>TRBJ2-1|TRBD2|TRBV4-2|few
TGTGCCAGCAGCCAAGATTCGGGGGCTAGCGGGAGGGCCAAGGACAATGAGCAGTTCTTC
CASSQDSGASGRAKDNEQFF
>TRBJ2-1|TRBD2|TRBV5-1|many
TGCGCCAGCAGCTTGGGACTAGCGGGAATTGGTGAGCAGTTCTTC
CASSLGLAGIGEQFF
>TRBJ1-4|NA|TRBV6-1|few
TGTGCCAGCAGTGTAGCCCTCGGCGGGGTCGGGAGTGAAAAACTGTTTTTT
CASSVALGGVGSEKLFF
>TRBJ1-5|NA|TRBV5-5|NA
TGTGCCAGCAGCTTGGGTAGGACCGGTATCGGCAATCAGCCCCAGCATTTT
CASSLGRTGIGNQPQHF
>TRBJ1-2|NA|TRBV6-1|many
TGTGCCAGCAGCCAGCAGGAATTCTATGGCTACACCTTC
CASSQQEFYGYTF
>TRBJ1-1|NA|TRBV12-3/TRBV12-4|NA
TGTGCCAGCAGGGGGGCTTTACGGGAACCGGGGAACACTGAAGCTTTCTTT
CASRGALREPGNTEAFF
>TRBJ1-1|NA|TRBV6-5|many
TGTGCCAGCAGTTACCGAACAGGGATGGGCACTGAAGCTTTCTTT
CASSYRTGMGTEAFF
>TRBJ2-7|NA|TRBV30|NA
TGTGCCTGGAGTGTTCAGGGGCTCAACGAGCAGTACTTC
CAWSVQGLNEQYF
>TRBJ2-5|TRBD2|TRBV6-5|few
TGTGCCAGCAGTTACTCGAGACTAGCGGGAGGTATAGAGACCCAGTACTTC
CASSYSRLAGGIETQYF
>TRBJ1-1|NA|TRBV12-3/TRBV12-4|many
TGTGCCAGCAGTTTTCTGCCAGGGGTCCTACCTGAAGCTTTCTTT
CASSFLPGVLPEAFF
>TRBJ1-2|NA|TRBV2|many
TGTGCCAGCAGTGTTGAAGGGAGAGGCTACACCTTC
CASSVEGRGYTF
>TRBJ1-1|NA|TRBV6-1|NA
TGTGCCAGCAGTAGTGGGTTTAGCGCTGAAGCTTTCTTT
CASSSGFSAEAFF